These 11 T cell receptor beta chains were all obtained from the same sample, sequenced in a study of T cell responses to AZD1222 COVID-19 vaccine. Data came from immunoSEQ multiplex PCR; TCRdb stores just in-frame clones and leaves some out. The repertoire has some 140,000 clones, 80% to 90% of them found once; the top ten carry under 2.5%. Sequenced here: peripheral blood, sampled on day 0 of AZD1222 vaccination. Receptor source: an adult in good health.

J is TRBJ1-1 and V is TRBV28, with D unresolved. Germline assignment: CDR1 MDHEN and CDR2 SYDVKM. There are 14 residues in the CDR3. V shed 4 bases and J shed 5 bases, with 14 bases lying between them. CDR3 amino acids: CASSWHSLGTEAFF. CDR3 bases: TGTGCCAGCAGTTGGCACTCCCTGGGGACTGAAGCTTTCTTT.

This clone was found a few times. The rearrangement uses TRBV3-1 (or the pseudogene TRBV3-2) and TRBJ2-7; D is uncertain. Germline loops: CDR1 LGHDT, CDR2 YNNKEL (reference sequence). Trimming took 4 bases from V and 5 from J, leaving 9 bases between them. The CDR3 extends over 12 amino acids. The CDR3 here is CASSLSPDEQYF. CDR3 in DNA: TGTGCCAGCAGCCTCAGTCCCGACGAGCAGTACTTC.

The chain couples TRBV28 to TRBJ2-7; the D gene could be TRBD1 or TRBD2 (5 bases each). Germline CDR1 MDHEN, CDR2 SYDVKM. V shed 6 bases and J shed 6 bases, with 21 bases lying between them. The CDR3 loop spans 15 amino acids. The CDR3 here is CASRFRDAPGIEQYF. DNA of the CDR3: TGTGCCAGCAGGTTCCGGGACGCGCCGGGCATCGAGCAGTACTTC.

The gene calls are TRBV3-1 (or the pseudogene TRBV3-2) and TRBJ2-1; no definite D call. The CDR3 is 12 residues long. The V end lost 8 bases, the J end lost 6 bases, and 11 bases lay between the germline ends. The V gene's germline CDR1 is LGHDT and CDR2 YNNKEL (reference sequence). The CDR3 coding sequence is TGTGCCAGCTCAGTATCCGGCAATGAGCAGTTCTTC. Protein product: CASSVSGNEQFF.

This chain joins TRBV10-3 and TRBJ1-5, with a possible D match to TRBD1 (5 bases). The CDR3 contains 14 residues. Trimming removed 2 bases from V and 3 bases from J, with 8 bases in between. Germline-derived CDR1 and CDR2 are ENHRY and SYGVKD. CDR3 residues: CAISEDSLNQPQHF. In DNA form, the CDR3 reads TGTGCCATCAGTGAGGACAGTCTCAATCAGCCCCAGCATTTT.

The J gene is TRBJ1-6, the V gene TRBV28; TRBD1 matches 9 bases. V was clipped by 5 bases and J by 6 bases; unmatched bases: 5. The CDR3 is made up of 15 amino acids. Germline CDR1 reads MDHEN; CDR2 reads SYDVKM. CDR3 nucleotides: TGTGCCAGCAGTCCGGGGACAGGGACTAATTCACCCCTCCACTTT. It is translated as CASSPGTGTNSPLHF.

This rearrangement joins TRBV14 to TRBJ1-6, with 7 bases aligning to TRBD1. The length of the CDR3 is 16 residues. From germline, CDR1 is SGHDN and CDR2 FVKESK. J gave up 7 bases and V 3 bases, and 9 bases lay outside the gene matches. The CDR3 loop is CASSHIGTVLNSPLHF. For the CDR3, the DNA is TGTGCCAGCAGCCATATCGGGACAGTGCTCAATTCACCCCTCCACTTT.

This sequence joins TRBV2 and TRBJ2-1; no reliable D call. V dropped 2 bases and J dropped 6 bases, with 5 bases sitting between them. This CDR3 is 12 amino acids long. Germline CDR1 SNHLY, CDR2 FYNNEI. In DNA, the CDR3 is TGTGCCAGCAGTGAACGGCGCAATGAGCAGTTCTTC. Translated, it gives CASSERRNEQFF.

The chain has TRBV13 and TRBJ2-6, with 11 bases identical to TRBD1. Germline values: CDR1 PRHDT, CDR2 FYEKMQ (reference sequence). With V trimmed by 5 bases and J by 4 bases, 7 bases remained unmatched. There are 17 residues in the CDR3. The CDR3 loop is CASSPGQGARGANVLTF. The CDR3, as DNA: TGTGCCAGCAGCCCCGGACAGGGGGCGCGCGGGGCCAACGTCCTGACTTTC.

The rearrangement joins TRBV9 to TRBJ1-1; D is ambiguous. The germline gives CDR1 SGDLS, CDR2 YYNGEE. The CDR3 loop spans 15 amino acids. Trimming removed 0 bases at V and 0 bases at J, with 9 bases between. The CDR3 DNA reads as TGTGCCAGCAGCGTAGACCACGCCATGAACACTGAAGCTTTCTTT. This encodes CASSVDHAMNTEAFF.

This CDR3 reads CASSPVQGSELFF. The CDR3 nucleotides read TGTGCCAGTAGTCCAGTTCAGGGGAGCGAACTGTTTTTT. The rearrangement joins TRBV19 to TRBJ1-4; D possibly corresponds to TRBD1 (6 bases). CDR3 length: 13 residues. Trimming cost V 5 bases and J 12 bases, with 16 bases left between them. Germline assignment: CDR1 LNHDA and CDR2 SQIVND (reference sequence).